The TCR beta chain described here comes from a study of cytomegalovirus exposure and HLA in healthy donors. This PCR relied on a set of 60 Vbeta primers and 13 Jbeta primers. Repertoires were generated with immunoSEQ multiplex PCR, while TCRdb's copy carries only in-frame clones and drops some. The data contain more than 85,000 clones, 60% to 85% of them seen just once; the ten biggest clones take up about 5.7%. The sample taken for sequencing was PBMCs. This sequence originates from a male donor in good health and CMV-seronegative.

The CDR3 nucleotides read TGTGCCAGTAGTATGATGGGACAGGGCACCGGGGAGCTGTTTTTT. Translated: CASSMMGQGTGELFF. This sequence joins TRBV19 and TRBJ2-2; 9 nucleotides agree with TRBD1. The CDR3 runs to 15 residues. The junction had 3 bases not matched to a gene; V was cut back by 3 bases and J by 4 bases. CDR1 is LNHDA, CDR2 SQIVND, per germline (reference sequence).